The clone carrying this TCR beta chain has only one observation. Antigen specificity is unknown. The PCR made use of 60 Vbeta and 13 Jbeta primers. Clones were sequenced by immunoSEQ multiplex PCR, and TCRdb holds only the in-frame ones, with some missing. The sample lists about 180,000 clones, 80% to 85% occurring once. The sample belongs to a study of cytomegalovirus exposure and HLA in healthy donors. General study points: The sole available immune exposure information was CMV serostatus. An apparent linkage of common viral pathogens to several of the most significant clusters emerged in a later analysis. Among TCR beta chains of equal frequency, HLA-associated ones were more clonally expanded in a later analysis.

The sequencing sample was made of PBMCs. This TCR came from a young woman in good health and CMV-seronegative.

The CDR3 DNA is TGTGCCAGCAGGCGGGACTTCGACACTGAAGCTTTCTTT. This translates into CASRRDFDTEAFF. The chain joins TRBV6-5 to TRBJ1-1; TRBD1 is a possible D gene (5 bases). Trimming cost V 6 bases and J 3 bases, with 11 bases left between them. Germline CDR1 MNHEY, CDR2 SVGAGI. This CDR3 comprises 13 residues.